The source of this T cell receptor (beta chain) is a study of T cell repertoires in cytomegalovirus infection. TCRdb used MiXCR to reprocess the reads, holding one entry per CDR3 protein. The table has 600,000 to 800,000 distinct CDR3 sequences, approximately 25% seen once. This clonotype was seen at least ten times. No antigen is known for it. Deletions cut 1 base from V and 6 bases from J, with 18 bases between. CDR1 and CDR2 (germline): SGHVS, FNYEAQ. CDR3 length: 17 residues. Study results and limitations: Cumulated frequencies of public TCR beta families served to identify carriers of CMV plus the relevant HLA.

The sample consisted of CD8+ T cells from PBMCs. The sequence came from a human donor in good health (CMV status not recorded). Some clones in this sample may be carry-over from other donors' samples. The rearrangement joins TRBV7-6 to TRBJ2-2; D possibly corresponds to TRBD1 (6 bases). The CDR3 protein is CASSLDFRDKVAGELFF. As DNA, the CDR3 is TGTGCCAGCAGCTTAGATTTTCGGGACAAGGTGGCCGGGGAGCTGTTTTTT.